One sample yielded the 20 T cell receptor beta chains listed below, sequenced in a study of spatial heterogeneity in lung cancer. Study-level results: Mutation tallies in tumors tracked expanded intratumoral alpha and beta TCR counts.

The antigens these receptors bind are not known. The sample's time point: sample taken at primary tumor resection. Each CDR3 protein is one row after TCRdb ran MiXCR on the 5' RACE reads. The table has approximately 23,000 distinct CDR3 sequences, approximately 4.8% seen once; the top ten hold more than 8.5%. The sample here was lung tumor tissue, taken at surgery. All receptors come from a male donor with early-stage non-small cell lung cancer.

This clonotype was recorded at least ten times. The chain is built from TRBV7-3 and TRBJ2-1; D is possibly TRBD2 (6 bases). The germline V gene encodes CDR1 SGHTA and CDR2 FQGTGA. V lost 2 bases and J 6 bases, leaving 17 bases between the germline ends. This CDR3 spans 16 amino acids. CDR3 protein: CASSLGYGGGANEQFF. The CDR3, as DNA: TGTGCCAGCAGCTTAGGTTACGGAGGAGGGGCCAATGAGCAGTTCTTC. Full variable domain (outside the CDR3, taken from reference TRBV7-3 and TRBJ2-1): GAGVSQTPSNKVTEKGKYVELRCDPISGHTALYWYRQSLGQGPEFLIYFQGTGAADDSGLPNDRFFAVRPEGSVSTLKIQRTERGDSAVYLCASSLGYGGGANEQFFGPGTRLTVL.

This clonotype was detected many times. The gene calls are TRBV20-1 and TRBJ2-7, with D possibly called TRBD1 or TRBD2 (5 bases each). The CDR3 has 13 amino acids. The V end was cut by 3 bases, the J end by 0 bases, with 9 bases between. Germline assignment: CDR1 DFQATT and CDR2 SNEGSKA (reference sequence). In DNA, the CDR3 is TGCAGTGCTAGGGGGACGGCCTCCTACGAGCAGTACTTC. Protein: CSARGTASYEQYF.

This clonotype has ten or more counts. V and J are TRBV6-5 and TRBJ2-5, with 7 bases fitting TRBD2. Trimming removed 2 bases from V and 5 bases from J; junction bases left unmatched: 5. This CDR3 has 14 amino acids. Germline assignment: CDR1 MNHEY and CDR2 SVGAGI. The CDR3 DNA follows: TGTGCCAGCAGTTACGGGAGGGGAGGGGAGACCCAGTACTTC. As protein: CASSYGRGGETQYF.

In this sample, this clonotype turned up many times. This chain connects TRBV20-1 to TRBJ1-6; 10 bases align to TRBD1. V shed 3 bases and J 11 bases; nucleotides not matched to a gene: 7. The CDR3 is 14 amino acids. Germline-derived CDR1 and CDR2 are DFQATT and SNEGSKA (reference sequence). CDR3 sequence: CSARSTGGLTPLHF. Here the CDR3 DNA reads TGCAGTGCTAGGTCGACAGGGGGCTTGACACCCCTCCACTTT.

This clonotype showed up just a few times. A read error may be the cause here, since a much bigger clone is one base away. The chain uses TRBV13 and TRBJ2-7, with TRBD1 identical over 7 bases. CDR1 is PRHDT, CDR2 FYEKMQ, per germline (reference sequence). The CDR3 has 13 amino acids. CDR3 sequence: CVSSRRGQYEQYF. The CDR3 nucleotides are TGTGTCAGCAGCCGAAGGGGGCAATACGAGCAGTACTTC.

This clonotype was counted ten times or more. The gene calls are TRBV7-8 and TRBJ1-3; 8 bases agree with TRBD1. Unmatched junction bases numbered 7, after V lost 5 bases and J lost 7 bases. CDR1 is SGHVS, CDR2 FQNEAQ, per germline. The CDR3 is 14 amino acids. This CDR3 is CASSPTGQANTIYF. The CDR3, as DNA: TGTGCCAGCAGCCCGACGGGACAGGCTAACACCATATATTTT.

There are many counts of this clonotype. The gene calls are TRBV7-9 and TRBJ1-6, with D tentatively TRBD1 (5 bases). Germline V gene sequence: CDR1 SEHNR, CDR2 FQNEAQ (reference sequence). The CDR3 length is 14 residues. V lost 4 bases to trimming and J lost 5 bases, with 9 bases between them. This chain's CDR3 is CASSWDGHNSPLHF. The DNA for the CDR3 is TGTGCCAGCAGCTGGGACGGACATAATTCACCCCTCCACTTT.

This clonotype appeared many times. The chain combines TRBV9 with TRBJ2-3; the match to TRBD2 covers 7 bases. The V gene end was trimmed by 7 bases and the J gene end by 1 base; junction bases not matched to a gene: 12. The CDR3 runs to 16 residues. Germline V gene lookup returns CDR1 SGDLS and CDR2 YYNGEE. The CDR3 bases are TGTGCCAGCGCCCCGAGGGGTGCGGGGGGCACAGATACGCAGTATTTT. Amino acid sequence: CASAPRGAGGTDTQYF.

This chain connects TRBV2 to TRBJ2-7; 7 nucleotides align to TRBD1. From germline, CDR1 is SNHLY and CDR2 FYNNEI. This CDR3 has 13 amino acids. The V gene end was trimmed by 6 bases and the J gene end by 2 bases; junction bases not matched to a gene: 4. The CDR3 sequence is CASRGQVTYEQYF. The CDR3 DNA is TGTGCCAGCAGAGGACAGGTTACCTACGAGCAGTACTTC.

This clonotype was found many times. This chain uses TRBV24-1 with TRBJ2-1, with D unclear. CDR3 size: 17 residues. V was pared by 0 bases and J by 4 bases, with 15 bases between. Germline V CDR1 and CDR2: KGHDR, SFDVKD. DNA of the CDR3: TGTGCCACCAGTGATTTGGATCCGGATTTGGGGTACAATGAGCAGTTCTTC. This encodes CATSDLDPDLGYNEQFF.

This clonotype was recorded many times. The chain recombines TRBV2 with TRBJ1-5; unclear D gene. CDR1 and CDR2 (germline): SNHLY, FYNNEI. This CDR3 region has 12 residues. The V gene lost 7 bases and the J gene lost 0 bases, with 4 bases spanning the gap. The CDR3 bases are TGTGCCAGCAAAGTTAGCAATCAGCCCCAGCATTTT. Translating it yields CASKVSNQPQHF. The full variable domain, its missing parts supplied by reference TRBV2 and TRBJ1-5, is EPEVTQTPSHQVTQMGQEVILRCVPISNHLYFYWYRQILGQKVEFLVSFYNNEISEKSEIFDDQFSVERPDGSNFTLKIRSTKLEDSAMYFCASKVSNQPQHFGDGTRLSIL.

This clonotype was recorded at least ten times. The chain employs TRBV5-1 and TRBJ1-6; D is undetermined. The CDR3 consists of 13 residues. The germline V gene has CDR1 SGHRS and CDR2 YFSETQ. The ends were cut back, 5 bases at V and 8 bases at J, with 11 bases in the middle. CDR3 residues: CASSGLLDSPLHF. CDR3 sequence (DNA): TGCGCCAGCAGTGGGCTACTGGATTCACCCCTCCACTTT.

This clonotype has a count of ten or more. This chain connects TRBV7-2 to TRBJ1-2; TRBD1 is a possible D gene (5 bases). The V and J ends lost 5 bases and 2 bases respectively, with 15 bases between them. Germline CDR1 is SGHTA and CDR2 is FQGNSA. There are 15 residues in the CDR3. The CDR3 is CASSPIRDGNYGYTF. Here the CDR3 DNA reads TGTGCCAGCAGCCCGATCCGGGACGGAAACTATGGCTACACCTTC.

In this sample, this clonotype turned up many times. This chain joins TRBV5-6 and TRBJ2-7; tentatively, D is TRBD2 (6 bases). This CDR3 has 16 residues. Germline V gene sequence: CDR1 SGHDT, CDR2 YYEEEE. V dropped 4 bases and J dropped 6 bases, with 23 bases sitting between them. The CDR3 DNA reads TGTGCCAGCAGCCCAAGACAGACGGCGGGGAGATCCGAGCAGTACTTC. Its protein product is CASSPRQTAGRSEQYF.

This clonotype was seen at least ten times. The gene calls are TRBV5-1 and TRBJ1-2, with a weak D call TRBD1 (6 bases). The CDR3 covers 13 residues. The germline CDR1 and CDR2 sequences are SGHRS and YFSETQ. V dropped 5 bases and J dropped 2 bases, with 10 bases sitting between them. CDR3 coding DNA: TGCGCCAGCAGGGTGGACAGAAACTATGGCTACACCTTC. It is translated as CASRVDRNYGYTF.

This clonotype was seen many times. V and J are TRBV5-1 and TRBJ2-7; TRBD1 matches 7 bases. Germline V gives CDR1 SGHRS, CDR2 YFSETQ. The CDR3 is 14 residues long. Trimming removed 4 bases from V and 3 bases from J; junction bases left unmatched: 7. In DNA, the CDR3 is TGCGCCAGCAGCGCAGGGGGTGCGGGCTACGAGCAGTACTTC. Protein product: CASSAGGAGYEQYF.

This clonotype came up many times. The chain links TRBV4-3 to TRBJ2-3, with 8 bases aligning to TRBD2. The CDR3 is 14 residues long. Unmatched junction bases numbered 6, after V lost 4 bases and J lost 6 bases. CDR1 is LGHNA and CDR2 is YSLEER in the germline V gene. CDR3 loop: CASSRGLARDTQYF. CDR3 bases: TGCGCCAGCAGCCGTGGACTAGCCAGGGATACGCAGTATTTT.

This clonotype was counted many times. V gene TRBV11-2 combines with J gene TRBJ2-5, with D perhaps being TRBD1 or TRBD2 (5 bases each). V shed 2 bases and J shed 5 bases, with 18 bases lying between them. Germline-derived CDR1 and CDR2 are SGHAT and FQNNGV. CDR3 length equals 16 residues. This chain's CDR3 is CASSLNIGTIGETQYF. In DNA, the CDR3 is TGTGCCAGCAGCTTAAATATCGGGACCATCGGGGAGACCCAGTACTTC.

This clonotype was seen repeatedly, ten times or more. Here the CDR3 reads CASSLALSHQPQHF. CDR3 sequence (DNA): TGTGCCAGCAGCTTAGCCCTGTCCCATCAGCCCCAGCATTTT. The chain combines TRBV7-8 with TRBJ1-5; D is uncertain. CDR3 length: 14 amino acids. The germline CDR1 and CDR2 sequences are SGHVS and FQNEAQ. Trimming removed 0 bases from V and 5 bases from J, with 8 bases in between. The full variable domain, its missing parts supplied by reference TRBV7-8 and TRBJ1-5, is GAGVSQSPRYKVAKRGQDVALRCDPISGHVSLFWYQQALGQGPEFLTYFQNEAQLDKSGLPSDRFFAERPEGSVSTLKIQRTQQEDSAVYLCASSLALSHQPQHFGDGTRLSIL.

The sample holds many counts of this clonotype. The chain links TRBV6-5 to TRBJ2-5, with a tentative D call TRBD1 (6 bases). Trimming left V 6 bases short and J 5 bases short, with 22 bases between. The CDR3 has 16 amino acids. CDR1 MNHEY and CDR2 SVGAGI come from the germline V gene. CDR3 bases: TGTGCCAGCAGAACGAGGCCCTCAGGGGTCGGGGAGACCCAGTACTTC. It encodes CASRTRPSGVGETQYF.